The next 25 T cell receptor beta chains were all read from a single sample in a study of technical replicates of blood from several donors (dated by TCRdb to the late 2010s). Library preparation used the immunoSEQ multiplex PCR assay. TCRdb retrieved this table from immuneACCESS and kept in-frame rearrangements only. Not all clones are present; in checked studies, unresolved V genes account for under half, and no reason is known for the remainder. The sample records about 83,000 clones, roughly nine tenths of which are singletons. The ten largest clonotypes hold approximately 0.25% of the sample. The sample consisted of T cells isolated from PBMCs. Receptors originate from a human donor in good health.

The rearrangement links TRBV11-3 to TRBJ2-7; tentative D call: TRBD2 (6 bases). The germline gives CDR1 SGHNT, CDR2 YENEEA. The V gene lost 7 bases and the J gene lost 0 bases, with 10 bases spanning the gap. The CDR3 is 13 residues long. CDR3 protein: CASTGLDSYEQYF. The CDR3 DNA reads TGTGCCAGCACGGGACTGGACTCCTACGAGCAGTACTTC.

The chain combines TRBV7-2 with TRBJ2-3; 10 nucleotides line up with TRBD2. Trimming cost V 3 bases and J 7 bases; bases outside gene matches: 7. Germline V CDR1 and CDR2: SGHTA, FQGNSA. CDR3 length: 15 residues. The CDR3 DNA reads as TGTGCCAGCAGCTTGGGAGCGGGGGGGCCCAATACGCAGTATTTT. This translates into CASSLGAGGPNTQYF.

CDR3: CASSLDTAYEQYF. The DNA for the CDR3 is TGTGCCAGCAGCTTGGACACAGCCTACGAGCAGTACTTC. The rearrangement uses TRBV5-4 and TRBJ2-7; D remains ambiguous. The CDR3 runs to 13 residues. The V gene lost 0 bases and the J gene lost 2 bases, with 6 bases spanning the gap. Looked up from germline, CDR1 is SGHNT and CDR2 is YYREEE (reference sequence).

The chain joins TRBV7-9 to TRBJ2-7; 7 bases match TRBD2. The CDR3 is 13 residues long. Losses at the gene ends were 10 bases for V and 0 bases for J; bases not matched to a gene: 6. Per the germline V gene, CDR1 is SEHNR and CDR2 is FQNEAQ (reference sequence). As DNA, the CDR3 is TGTGCCACCACGGGCGGGAGCTCCTACGAGCAGTACTTC. This gives the protein CATTGGSSYEQYF.

The chain carries TRBV9 and TRBJ2-5, with a tentative D call TRBD1 (6 bases). The CDR3 is 14 amino acids. The germline gives CDR1 SGDLS, CDR2 YYNGEE. Trimming shortened V by 4 bases and J by 3 bases, and 13 bases separated the two germline ends. CDR3 loop: CASSHSNREETQYF. In nucleotides, the CDR3 is TGTGCCAGCAGCCATAGCAACAGGGAAGAGACCCAGTACTTC.

V usage is TRBV12-2 and J usage is TRBJ1-5. TRBV12-2 is a pseudogene segment. The CDR3 totals 18 residues. The CDR3 region has the DNA TGTGCAAGTCGCTTAGGTCCCGTCCCCGACTTGATGCAGCAGCCCCAGCATTTT. It codes for CASRLGPVPDLMQQPQHF.

The chain joins TRBV7-9 to TRBJ2-5; possible D gene TRBD2, 6 bases. V was trimmed by 1 base and J by 3 bases, leaving 9 bases between them. CDR3 length: 14 amino acids. The germline gives CDR1 SEHNR, CDR2 FQNEAQ (reference sequence). CDR3 DNA sequence: TGTGCCAGCAGCTTAGTAGCGGCCAAAGAGACCCAGTACTTC. This translates into CASSLVAAKETQYF.

The genes are TRBV4-1 and TRBJ2-7; D is undetermined. Trimming cost V 2 bases and J 0 bases, with 20 bases left between them. Germline CDR1 and CDR2: MGHRA and YSYEKL. This CDR3 has 18 residues. CDR3 loop: CASSQKTRGPVPSYEQYF. The CDR3 region has the DNA TGCGCCAGCAGCCAAAAAACCCGTGGCCCCGTGCCCTCCTACGAGCAGTACTTC.

The chain joins TRBV7-8 to TRBJ1-5; 8 bases line up with TRBD1. With V trimmed by 5 bases and J by 0 bases, 12 bases remained unmatched. The CDR3 consists of 18 residues. The germline gives CDR1 SGHVS, CDR2 FQNEAQ. The CDR3, as DNA: TGTGCCAGCAGCCCGAGGGACAGGAAACAATATAGCAATCAGCCCCAGCATTTT. Translated, it gives CASSPRDRKQYSNQPQHF.

This rearrangement joins TRBV5-1 to TRBJ2-1; tentatively, D is TRBD1 (5 bases). CDR1 is SGHRS, CDR2 YFSETQ, per germline. V lost 0 bases to trimming and J lost 9 bases, with 10 bases between them. The CDR3 runs 13 residues. CDR3 DNA sequence: TGCGCCAGCAGCTTGGATAGGGGCGGTGAGCAGTTCTTC. Translating it yields CASSLDRGGEQFF.

V gene TRBV7-8 combines with J gene TRBJ2-2, with D possibly being TRBD2 (5 bases). The ends were cut back, 6 bases at V and 0 bases at J, with 14 bases in the middle. The CDR3 is 16 residues long. CDR1 is SGHVS, CDR2 FQNEAQ, per germline. In DNA form, the CDR3 reads TGTGCCAGCAGTCCAAAGCGGATCTCGAACACCGGGGAGCTGTTTTTT. This gives the protein CASSPKRISNTGELFF.

V gene TRBV15 combines with J gene TRBJ2-7, with TRBD2 matching 7 bases. This CDR3 comprises 14 residues. V lost 6 bases and J lost 0; bases outside the gene matches: 5. In germline, CDR1 is LNHNV, CDR2 YYDKDF (reference sequence). CDR3 in amino acids: CATRRLADSYEQYF. CDR3 sequence (DNA): TGTGCCACCAGACGTCTAGCGGACTCCTACGAGCAGTACTTC.

This rearrangement joins TRBV7-9 to TRBJ1-4; no clear D. This CDR3 is 14 amino acids long. Looked up from germline, CDR1 is SEHNR and CDR2 is FQNEAQ (reference sequence). V lost 6 bases and J lost 3, with 11 bases in between. In DNA form, the CDR3 reads TGTGCCAGCAGGGAACTATCGGCTAATGAAAAACTGTTTTTT. Protein: CASRELSANEKLFF.

J is TRBJ2-1 and V is TRBV4-1; the match to TRBD2 covers 11 bases. Germline V gene sequence: CDR1 MGHRA, CDR2 YSYEKL. CDR3 size: 17 residues. Trimming took 1 base from V and 5 from J; bases not matched to a gene: 7. CDR3 sequence (DNA): TGCGCCAGCAGCCAAGGGGCCGGGACTAGCGGAAACAATGAGCAGTTCTTC. Translating it yields CASSQGAGTSGNNEQFF.

This rearrangement joins TRBV5-1 to TRBJ2-5; TRBD1 matches at 7 bases. Germline CDR1 is SGHRS and CDR2 is YFSETQ. This CDR3 has 13 amino acids. J gave up 2 bases and V 4 bases, and 2 bases lay outside the gene matches. DNA of the CDR3: TGCGCCAGCAGCCCGGGACAGCAAGAGACCCAGTACTTC. Its protein product is CASSPGQQETQYF.

V gene TRBV4-1 combines with J gene TRBJ1-2; maybe TRBD1 (6 bases). Germline CDR1 and CDR2: MGHRA and YSYEKL. The CDR3 totals 19 residues. The V end was cut by 3 bases, the J end by 1 base, with 24 bases between. CDR3 in amino acids: CASSHQKGNRDNFNYGYTF. The CDR3 coding sequence is TGCGCCAGCAGCCACCAAAAGGGAAACCGGGACAACTTTAACTATGGCTACACCTTC.

This clone showed up just a few times. The J gene is TRBJ1-1, the V gene TRBV5-1; a possible D gene is TRBD1 (5 bases). Germline loops: CDR1 SGHRS, CDR2 YFSETQ. V was pared by 4 bases and J by 1 base, with 11 bases between. The CDR3 has 14 amino acids. This CDR3 reads CASSPGGPNTEAFF. The CDR3 DNA reads TGCGCCAGCAGCCCGGGGGGACCGAACACTGAAGCTTTCTTT.

The chain combines TRBV27 with TRBJ2-5; D remains ambiguous. V lost 4 bases and J lost 8, with 17 bases in between. Germline CDR1 is MNHEY and CDR2 is SMNVEV (reference sequence). The CDR3 has 14 residues. In nucleotides, the CDR3 is TGTGCCAGCAGTTCCCCTCTTGTGAGCGACACCCAGTACTTC. Amino acid sequence: CASSSPLVSDTQYF.

This clone has only a few counts. This chain connects TRBV6-1 to TRBJ1-1, with 8 bases lining up with TRBD1. Germline lookup yields CDR1 MNHNS and CDR2 SASEGT. This CDR3 has 13 amino acids. V lost 5 bases, J lost 10 bases, and 9 bases stayed unmatched. This CDR3 reads CASSRQGRGGAFF. CDR3 nucleotide sequence: TGTGCCAGCAGTAGACAGGGGCGGGGAGGAGCTTTCTTT.

The gene calls are TRBV27 and TRBJ2-1, with 7 bases lining up with TRBD1. CDR1 and CDR2 from the germline V gene are MNHEY and SMNVEV (reference sequence). V trimming: 5 bases; J trimming: 7 bases; junction bases outside the gene matches: 5. This CDR3 is 13 amino acids long. For the CDR3, the DNA is TGTGCCAGCAGTGTCGACAGGGCTAATGAGCAGTTCTTC. Translation: CASSVDRANEQFF.

The chain employs TRBV4-1 and TRBJ2-3; 7 nucleotides line up with TRBD2. Germline CDR1 reads MGHRA; CDR2 reads YSYEKL. The CDR3 runs 14 residues. J gave up 6 bases and V 1 base, and 4 bases lay outside the gene matches. The CDR3 DNA reads as TGCGCCAGCAGCCAAGTTCAACTAGCGGATACGCAGTATTTT. Its translation is CASSQVQLADTQYF.

This sequence joins TRBV11-3 and TRBJ1-2; 11 nucleotides match TRBD1. V shed 6 bases and J 2 bases; nucleotides not matched to a gene: 14. CDR3 length equals 18 residues. Germline V CDR1 and CDR2: SGHNT, YENEEA. The CDR3 here is CASSHTGTGGPINYGYTF. Written as DNA, the CDR3 is TGTGCCAGCAGTCATACCGGGACAGGGGGTCCAATAAACTATGGCTACACCTTC.

J is TRBJ1-2 and V is TRBV15; D not resolved. CDR1 is LNHNV and CDR2 is YYDKDF in the germline V gene (reference sequence). The CDR3 contains 14 residues. V lost 0 bases, J lost 6 bases, and 11 bases lay in between. The CDR3 spells CATSRDSRVDGYTF. The CDR3 region has the DNA TGTGCCACCAGCAGAGATTCGAGGGTAGATGGCTACACCTTC.

The rearrangement joins TRBV27 to TRBJ2-7, with TRBD2 matching over 13 bases. Germline lookup yields CDR1 MNHEY and CDR2 SMNVEV (reference sequence). The CDR3 contains 16 residues. V trimming: 5 bases; J trimming: 5 bases; junction bases outside the gene matches: 9. The chain's CDR3 is CASSPRTSGGWDEQYF. In DNA, the CDR3 is TGTGCCAGCAGTCCCCGGACTAGCGGGGGATGGGACGAGCAGTACTTC.

The genes are TRBV18 and TRBJ1-4, with 9 bases that match TRBD1. Germline trimming cut 4 bases from V and 5 bases from J; bases unmatched to any gene: 5. This CDR3 is built from 15 residues. Germline CDR1 and CDR2: KGHSH and LQKENI. CDR3 nucleotides: TGTGCCAGCTCACTACGGACAGGGGAGAATGAAAAACTGTTTTTT. As protein: CASSLRTGENEKLFF.